These T cell receptor beta chains were read from a single sample in a study of T-cell reconstitution after alpha-beta-depleted transplantation in children. MiXCR, run by TCRdb on the PCR reads, gives a single entry per CDR3 protein. The table has 750,000 to 950,000 distinct CDR3 sequences, around 15% seen once; the top ten hold approximately 5%. Source: PBMCs, mostly from graft donor cells, taken 360 days after TCRalphabeta/CD19-depleted stem cell transplant. These TCRs come from a male patient between 10 and 17 years old who had a stem cell transplant for acute lymphoblastic leukemia, so the T cells may come from the graft donor. Both conserved end residues are part of each CDR3. D genes are given only for firm matches. For some rows the clone size is stated as once, few or many, or as a class when expanded; others skip it.

few	TRBV28	TRBD2	TRBJ2-7	TGTGCCAGCAGCGCCCCTCGGGAGGCCTACGAGCAGTACTTC	CASSAPREAYEQYF
few	TRBV18	NA	TRBJ2-3	TGTGCCAGCTCACGAAGCGCCCCAGGAGCAGATACGCAGTATTTT	CASSRSAPGADTQYF
NA	TRBV19	TRBD2	TRBJ2-1	TGTGCCAGTACCGCGGGGGTCCTCTACAATGAGCAGTTCTTC	CASTAGVLYNEQFF
many	TRBV20-1	TRBD2	TRBJ2-7	TGCAGTGCTCCACTAGCGGGAGGAGGCGACGAGCAGTACTTC	CSAPLAGGGDEQYF
NA	TRBV27	NA	TRBJ2-3	TGTGCCAGCCGACCTTCGGACCCCACAGATACGCAGTATTTT	CASRPSDPTDTQYF
NA	TRBV4-1	NA	TRBJ2-2	TGCGCCAGCAGCCCCGGACTGATCGGATCCGGGGAGCTGTTTTTT	CASSPGLIGSGELFF
NA	TRBV21-1	NA	TRBJ2-7	TGTGCCAGCCCCTACGGAAGGGCGGGGCGCTACGAGCAGTACTTC	CASPYGRAGRYEQYF
few	TRBV12-5	TRBD1	TRBJ1-6	TGTGCTAGTGGTTTCGCCCGGACAGGGAGGAATTCACCCCTCCACTTT	CASGFARTGRNSPLHF
NA	TRBV25-1	NA	TRBJ2-7	TGTGCCAGCAGTGTCGGCAGGGGGAGCGGGAATGAGGGTGAGCAGTACTTC	CASSVGRGSGNEGEQYF
NA	TRBV5-5	NA	TRBJ1-1	TGTGCCAGCAGCTTGGACAGCGGAATAAAGAGGACTGAAGCTTTCTTT	CASSLDSGIKRTEAFF
many	TRBV20-1	NA	TRBJ2-7	TGCAGTGCTCAGCGCAGGGGCGGATGGCAGTACTTC	CSAQRRGGWQYF
many	TRBV12-3/TRBV12-4	NA	TRBJ2-7	TGTGCCAGCAGTCGATCGACTTACGAGCAGTACTTC	CASSRSTYEQYF
NA	TRBV12-3/TRBV12-4	NA	TRBJ1-4	TGTGCCAGCAGTTCTATTACTAATGAAAAACTGTTTTTT	CASSSITNEKLFF
few	TRBV27	NA	TRBJ2-5	TGTGCCAGCAGTCCTCTCCAGCTAGTCGAGAAGACCCAGTACTTC	CASSPLQLVEKTQYF
few	TRBV15	NA	TRBJ2-1	TGTGCCACCAGCAGAGATCGTCTACTCTCCTACAATGAGCAGTTCTTC	CATSRDRLLSYNEQFF
few	TRBV5-1	TRBD2	TRBJ2-1	TGCGCCAGCAGCTTGGATAGCGGGTACAATGAGCAGTTCTTC	CASSLDSGYNEQFF
few	TRBV24-1	TRBD2	TRBJ2-7	TGTGCCACCAGTGACCCCAGGACTAGCGGGAGGTGCTACGAGCAGTACTTC	CATSDPRTSGRCYEQYF
few	TRBV29-1	NA	TRBJ1-1	TGCAGCGTTGAAGTAGGGGTGTGGACTGAAGCTTTCTTT	CSVEVGVWTEAFF
many	TRBV20-1	TRBD2	TRBJ2-3	TGCAGTGCGAGGGGGACTAGCGGGACTACAGATACGCAGTATTTT	CSARGTSGTTDTQYF
few	TRBV9	NA	TRBJ2-7	TGTGCCAGCAGCGTAGTGGGAGATCTTCGGTACGAGCAGTACTTC	CASSVVGDLRYEQYF